This T cell receptor (beta chain) was identified during a study of shared clonotypes between healthy human individuals. Overall study: CD8 memory received one plate per donor, CD8 naive two, CD4 memory three and CD4 naive three. Study-level findings and limits: Among the subsets, naive ones generally showed larger estimated richness than memory ones. Non-shared clonotypes displayed generation probabilities falling below those of clonotypes present in all four donors.

The repertoire was sequenced with immunoSEQ multiplex PCR; TCRdb's copy has only in-frame clones and lacks some. Of more than 2 million clones in the sample, approximately 95% were seen once. V was cut by 10 bases and J by 3 bases, with 13 bases left in between. There are 13 residues in the CDR3. Germline CDR1 reads ENHRY; CDR2 reads SYGVKD. This clone was seen once. Its antigen is currently unknown. The V call is TRBV10-3, the J call TRBJ2-1; D not certain. The sequencing input was naive CD4+ T cells sorted from blood. The sample's subset: CD45RA+ positively selected. The TCR was taken from a man aged 18 to 35 in good health. CDR3 in DNA: TGTGCCACAAGGGCAAGTCTCTACAATGAGCAGTTCTTC. Translating it yields CATRASLYNEQFF.